The rows below give T cell receptor beta chains drawn from one sample of a study of cytomegalovirus exposure and HLA in healthy donors. Here immunoSEQ multiplex PCR was the method, and the copy in TCRdb shows in-frame clones only, minus some. The table shows around 200,000 clones, with around three quarters occurring only once. The sequencing sample was made of PBMCs. The receptors were sampled from a woman aged 18-35 years in good health and CMV-seronegative. Both conserved end residues are part of each CDR3. A D gene is named only where the DNA matches it firmly. A clone size is listed for some rows: how often the clone was seen (once, few, many), or a class if it is expanded.

V	D	size	J	CDR3	DNA
TRBV5-1	-	-	TRBJ2-3	CASSFSSVSTDTQYF	TGCGCCAGCAGCTTCTCTAGCGTCAGCACAGATACGCAGTATTTT
TRBV21-1	-	once	TRBJ1-1	CASSPQDRMNTEAFF	TGTGCCAGCAGCCCCCAGGACAGGATGAACACTGAAGCTTTCTTT
TRBV5-1	TRBD1	-	TRBJ1-5	CASSLVGGANQPQHF	TGCGCCAGCAGCTTGGTAGGGGGCGCGAATCAGCCCCAGCATTTT
TRBV11-3	TRBD2	-	TRBJ2-1	CASSLTQGWTSSNEQFF	TGTGCCAGCAGCTTAACACAGGGCTGGACTAGCTCCAATGAGCAGTTCTTC
TRBV5-8	TRBD2	-	TRBJ2-7	CASSPRGGRSRSSYEQYF	TGTGCCAGCAGCCCTAGGGGCGGGAGGTCCAGGAGCTCCTACGAGCAGTACTTC
TRBV18	-	-	TRBJ2-1	CASSPPVTMDEQFF	TGTGCCAGCTCACCACCGGTGACTATGGATGAGCAGTTCTTC
TRBV28	TRBD1	once	TRBJ1-2	CASGDRDFGYTF	TGTGCCAGCGGAGACAGGGATTTTGGCTACACCTTC
TRBV6-1	TRBD1	once	TRBJ1-5	CASRWTGNGPQHF	TGTGCCAGCAGATGGACAGGGAACGGGCCCCAGCATTTT
TRBV4-2	TRBD2	-	TRBJ2-7	CASSARLAGAVEQYF	TGTGCCAGCAGCGCCCGACTAGCGGGAGCGGTCGAGCAGTACTTC
TRBV6-4	-	-	TRBJ2-1	CASSERGDYNEQFF	TGTGCCAGCAGTGAGCGGGGTGACTACAATGAGCAGTTCTTC
TRBV4-2	TRBD2	few	TRBJ2-1	CASSQEGLAGVPGEQFF	TGTGCCAGCAGCCAAGAGGGACTAGCGGGAGTTCCAGGTGAGCAGTTCTTC
TRBV28	-	once	TRBJ1-3	CASSHPPRYSGNTIYF	TGTGCCAGCAGCCACCCCCCCAGATACTCTGGAAACACCATATATTTT
TRBV5-1	-	-	TRBJ2-7	CASRSQGFDYEQYF	TGCGCCAGCAGGTCACAGGGTTTTGATTACGAGCAGTACTTC
TRBV7-9	-	-	TRBJ1-5	CASSLAAGLSNQPQHF	TGTGCCAGCAGCTTAGCCGCAGGGCTTAGCAATCAGCCCCAGCATTTT
TRBV7-2	TRBD1	-	TRBJ2-7	CASSFNRGIYEQYF	TGTGCCAGCAGCTTTAACAGGGGAATCTACGAGCAGTACTTC
TRBV27	TRBD2	-	TRBJ2-7	CASSLVMRDYSYEQYF	TGTGCCAGCAGTCTGGTGATGAGGGACTACTCCTACGAGCAGTACTTC
TRBV5-1	-	-	TRBJ2-1	CASSLQRGSYNEQFF	TGCGCCAGCAGCTTGCAAAGGGGCTCCTACAATGAGCAGTTCTTC
TRBV28	TRBD1	-	TRBJ2-2	CASTGTANTGELFF	TGTGCCAGCACTGGGACAGCGAACACCGGGGAGCTGTTTTTT
TRBV28	TRBD1	once	TRBJ1-2	CASRTHRGREYGYTF	TGTGCCAGCAGAACCCACAGGGGGCGTGAGTATGGCTACACCTTC
TRBV28	TRBD1	-	TRBJ2-1	CASSGTGNNEQFF	TGTGCCAGCAGTGGGACAGGGAACAATGAGCAGTTCTTC